This T cell receptor (beta chain) was recovered during a study of shared clonotypes between healthy human individuals. Using immunoSEQ multiplex PCR, the repertoire was profiled, and TCRdb retains in-frame clones only, with some absent. The sample includes around 1,000,000 clones, 70% to 85% of them seen just once. Germline values: CDR1 SGHRS, CDR2 YFSETQ. Trimming left V 4 bases short and J 9 bases short, with 13 bases between. The CDR3 has 13 residues. The TCR was taken from a man younger than 30 in good health. Some clones in this sample may be carry-over from other donors' samples. What was sequenced was memory CD4+ T cells from PBMCs. The subset denotes: CD45RA-negative fraction. The chain couples TRBV5-1 to TRBJ1-4, with unresolved D. CDR3 sequence: CASSPDAVQKLFF. CDR3 nucleotide sequence: TGCGCCAGCAGCCCCGACGCAGTCCAAAAACTGTTTTTT. Drawing the rest from reference TRBV5-1 and TRBJ1-4, the complete variable domain is KAGVTQTPRYLIKTRGQQVTLSCSPISGHRSVSWYQQTPGQGLQFLFEYFSETQRNKGNFPGRFSGRQFSNSRSEMNVSTLELGDSALYLCASSPDAVQKLFFGSGTQLSVL.